The text below deals with one T cell receptor (beta chain). A far bigger clonotype differs at one base, so this is likely a read error. This CDR3 is missing its conserved last phenylalanine or tryptophan, likely due to a read error. This entry belongs to a study of regulatory T cells in long-lasting Graves disease. Indicated time point: newly diagnosed GD, antithyroid drugs for less than 3 months. Extracted RNA from PBMCs served as the source of the TCR library. The CDR3 totals 16 residues. The V gene's germline CDR1 is SEHNR and CDR2 FQNEAQ (reference sequence). Trimming left V 1 base short and J 5 bases short, with 16 bases between. Construction of the TCR beta libraries employed iRepertoire HTBI primers in conjunction with Arm-PCR of CDR3 regions. MiXCR, applied by TCRdb to the multiplex PCR reads, yields one record per CDR3 protein. The sample includes roughly 510,000 distinct CDR3 sequences, about 16% seen only once; the top ten take more than 10%.

The same data also went into a second study, on T cells in Graves' hyperthyroidism and ophthalmopathy.

The gene calls are TRBV7-9 and TRBJ2-3; D may correspond to TRBD1 or TRBD2 (5 bases each). The TCR sequence derives from a man between 18 and 35 years old with Graves disease. This specimen consisted of peripheral blood mononuclear cells (PBMCs), obtained at new diagnosis, from a patient treated with antithyroid drugs. The CDR3 DNA follows: TGTGCCAGCAGCTTAGAAGGTGGGACCTCTGGAGATACGCAGTATTCT. It translates to CASSLEGGTSGDTQYS.